The 8 T cell receptor beta chains below were found in one sample sequenced in a study of beta chain features in type 1 diabetes (dated by TCRdb to 2016 to 2019). Summary of the overall study and its limitations: Type 1 diabetes patients showed a moderate but significant shortening of TCRB CDR3 length in all four CD4+ subsets.

Receptor amplification or capture employed the immunoSEQ multiplex PCR assay. The entire isolated RNA was reverse transcribed using the High Capacity cDNA Reverse Transcription Kit, and thus expressed TCRB transcripts were sequenced. TCRdb carries this immuneACCESS record with in-frame sequences only. Its versions omit some clonotypes, under half of them owing to an unresolved V gene in the studies checked, with the rest unexplained. For this sample the table gives 600,000 to 750,000 clones, of which around 12% were detected only once. Of the sample, about 0.11% is held by the ten largest clones. No antigen is known for these receptors. Sequencing was carried out using naive CD4+ T cells from blood. The label giving this sample's cell subset or site can be read as: true naive CD4+ T cells. The receptor set was obtained from a man aged 25-45 years with type 1 diabetes.

In its sample, this clone was seen a few times. V gene TRBV6-6 combines with J gene TRBJ1-2, with a weak D call TRBD1 (6 bases). Trimming left V 7 bases short and J 6 bases short, with 15 bases between. Germline loops: CDR1 MNHNY, CDR2 SVGAGI (reference sequence). CDR3 size: 13 residues. CDR3 loop: CASIPDRLDGYTF. The CDR3 region has the DNA TGTGCCAGCATTCCCGACAGGTTAGATGGCTACACCTTC.

This clone was observed a handful of times. The J gene is TRBJ2-1, the V gene TRBV19; no clear D gene. Trimming left V 5 bases short and J 3 bases short, with 11 bases between. The germline gives CDR1 LNHDA, CDR2 SQIVND (reference sequence). This CDR3 has 14 residues. CDR3 region: CASSSYEYYNEQFF. For the CDR3, the DNA is TGTGCCAGTAGTTCGTATGAATACTACAATGAGCAGTTCTTC.

Only a few counts were recorded for this clone. The CDR3 loop is CASSYYTTGNTEAFF. The CDR3 nucleotides read TGTGCCAGCAGTTACTACACGACAGGGAACACTGAAGCTTTCTTT. The rearrangement joins TRBV6-6 to TRBJ1-1, with D perhaps matching TRBD1 (6 bases). Germline CDR1 is MNHNY and CDR2 is SVGAGI (reference sequence). The CDR3 contains 15 residues. With 1 base removed from V and 1 base from J, the gap between germline ends came to 10 bases.

This clone was found a few times. The gene calls are TRBV6-1 and TRBJ1-2; TRBD1 is a possible D gene (5 bases). V was shortened by 3 bases and J by 2 bases, with 16 bases between the two germline ends. Germline loops: CDR1 MNHNS, CDR2 SASEGT. The CDR3 is made up of 16 amino acids. DNA of the CDR3: TGTGCCAGCAGTGAGATGTCCTTGGGGACGAACTATGGCTACACCTTC. Its translation: CASSEMSLGTNYGYTF.

This sequence joins TRBV6-5 and TRBJ1-2; a possible D gene is TRBD1 (5 bases). The length of the CDR3 is 12 residues. Germline assignment: CDR1 MNHEY and CDR2 SVGAGI. V was pared by 7 bases and J by 8 bases, with 14 bases between. The DNA for the CDR3 is TGTGCCAGCAAGGGTGGGGCGCGCGGCTACACCTTC. Protein: CASKGGARGYTF.

This rearrangement joins TRBV27 to TRBJ1-2, with 9 nucleotides matching TRBD1. V gave up 8 bases and J gave up 7 bases; unmatched junction bases: 8. Per germline, CDR1 MNHEY and CDR2 SMNVEV (reference sequence). The CDR3 sequence is 13 residues long. The CDR3 spells CASGDRAIRGYTF. CDR3 coding DNA: TGTGCCAGCGGGGACAGGGCCATCCGTGGCTACACCTTC.

The genes are TRBV7-9 and TRBJ1-2; no firm D call. Germline-derived CDR1 and CDR2 are SEHNR and FQNEAQ (reference sequence). The CDR3 contains 13 residues. Trimming cost V 3 bases and J 8 bases, with 13 bases left between them. The CDR3, as DNA: TGTGCCAGCAGCTTTTCGAGGGTGGAGGGCTACACCTTC. Protein: CASSFSRVEGYTF.

This clone occurred a few times. The chain carries TRBV30 and TRBJ2-7; possibly TRBD1 for D (5 bases). Trimming left V 3 bases short and J 3 bases short, with 6 bases between. Germline CDR1 GTSNPN, CDR2 SVGIG (reference sequence). The CDR3 loop spans 11 amino acids. The CDR3 is CAWSRDYEQYF. Here the CDR3 DNA reads TGTGCCTGGAGCAGGGACTACGAGCAGTACTTC.